This T cell receptor (beta chain) appears in the sequencing data of a study of cytomegalovirus exposure and HLA in healthy donors. Study results and caveats: The investigators catalogued under 200 TCR beta chains as cytomegalovirus-associated. An analysis done earlier found most TCR beta V segments productive about 87% or about 30% of the time.

Turning to this clone: Its antigen is unidentified. The sample carries other DNA sequences with the same CDR3.

Both 60 Vbeta primers and 13 Jbeta primers went into the PCR. Libraries were prepared by immunoSEQ multiplex PCR; TCRdb keeps only in-frame clonotypes and omits some of them. The sample gives more than 150,000 clones, 70% to 80% of which show up once; under 2% is in the top ten. V was shortened by 4 bases and J by 2 bases, with 10 bases between the two germline ends. Germline CDR1 and CDR2: SGHRS and YFSETQ. The CDR3 is made up of 13 amino acids. The V call is TRBV5-1, the J call TRBJ2-7, with D possibly being TRBD1 (5 bases). The source is a young man in good health and CMV-seronegative. Material for sequencing was PBMCs. CDR3 bases: TGCGCCAGCAGCCCCGCAGGGACCTACGAGCAGTACTTC. Translation gives CASSPAGTYEQYF.